This T cell receptor (beta chain) appears in the sequencing data of a study of blood T cells in healthy people across ages. This clonotype was counted at least ten times. Its antigen is unidentified. With a J-beta primer mix and a sample-barcoded 5' primer, a second PCR ran about 7 to 11 cycles. One entry per CDR3 protein, called by TCRdb with MiXCR from the 5' RACE reads. The repertoire holds about 930,000 distinct CDR3 sequences, with 25% to 30% as singletons. Study findings and constraints: More naive CD4+ cells and higher diversity were found in long-lived than in aged donors. The diversity estimates, figures obtained from one million T cells, were considered underestimates.

V was shortened by 2 bases and J by 3 bases, with 9 bases between the two germline ends. CDR3 length: 14 residues. Germline assignment: CDR1 ENHRY and CDR2 SYGVKD. These sequences were also reported in another study, on T cells of mothers and their children. As reported in that work: The cDNA synthesis received all extracted RNA, at about 1.5 ug per 15 ul. For the second PCR, the M1S primer put in sample barcodes and 2-4 random nucleotides.

This chain uses TRBV10-3 with TRBJ2-3, with unresolved D. The specimen was blood. The TCR comes from a woman aged 35 to 49 in good health. CDR3 in amino acids: CAISERDWTDTQYF. CDR3 coding DNA: TGTGCCATCAGTGAGAGGGATTGGACAGATACGCAGTATTTT.